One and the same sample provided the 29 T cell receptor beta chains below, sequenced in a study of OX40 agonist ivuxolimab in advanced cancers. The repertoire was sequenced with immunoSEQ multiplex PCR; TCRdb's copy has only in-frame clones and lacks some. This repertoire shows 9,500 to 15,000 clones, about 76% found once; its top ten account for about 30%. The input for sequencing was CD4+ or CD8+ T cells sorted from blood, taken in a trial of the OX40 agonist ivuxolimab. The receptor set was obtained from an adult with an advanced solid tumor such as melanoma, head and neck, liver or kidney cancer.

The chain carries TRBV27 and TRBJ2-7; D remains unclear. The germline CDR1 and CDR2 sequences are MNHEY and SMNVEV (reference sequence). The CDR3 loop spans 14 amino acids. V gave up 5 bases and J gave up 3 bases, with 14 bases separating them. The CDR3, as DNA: TGTGCCAGCAGTATCGGACGGCAGAGCTACGAGCAGTACTTC. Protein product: CASSIGRQSYEQYF.

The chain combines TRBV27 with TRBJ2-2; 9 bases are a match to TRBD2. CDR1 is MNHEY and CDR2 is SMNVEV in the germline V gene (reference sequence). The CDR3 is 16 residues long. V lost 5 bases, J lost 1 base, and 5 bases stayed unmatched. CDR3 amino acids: CASSPREGRNTGELFF. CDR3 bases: TGTGCCAGCAGTCCGCGGGAGGGGCGGAACACCGGGGAGCTGTTTTTT.

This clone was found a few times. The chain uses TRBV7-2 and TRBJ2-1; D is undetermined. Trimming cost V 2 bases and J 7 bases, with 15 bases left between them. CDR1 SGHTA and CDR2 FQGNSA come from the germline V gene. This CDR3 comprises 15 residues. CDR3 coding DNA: TGTGCCAGCAGCTTACCGGACGCTCAGGTGAATGAGCAGTTCTTC. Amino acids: CASSLPDAQVNEQFF.

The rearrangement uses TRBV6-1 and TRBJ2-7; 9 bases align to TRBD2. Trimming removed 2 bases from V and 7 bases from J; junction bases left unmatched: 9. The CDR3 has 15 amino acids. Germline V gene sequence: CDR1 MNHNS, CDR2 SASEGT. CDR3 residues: CASSERIAGVYEQYF. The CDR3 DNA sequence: TGTGCCAGCAGTGAAAGGATAGCGGGAGTCTATGAGCAGTACTTC.

The CDR3 protein is CASTWGGFNTGELFF. DNA of the CDR3: TGCGCCAGCACCTGGGGGGGGTTCAACACCGGGGAGCTGTTTTTT. This chain links TRBV5-1 with TRBJ2-2; TRBD2 matches at 7 bases. V lost 6 bases and J lost 2; bases outside the gene matches: 7. Germline V gives CDR1 SGHRS, CDR2 YFSETQ. The CDR3 loop spans 15 amino acids.

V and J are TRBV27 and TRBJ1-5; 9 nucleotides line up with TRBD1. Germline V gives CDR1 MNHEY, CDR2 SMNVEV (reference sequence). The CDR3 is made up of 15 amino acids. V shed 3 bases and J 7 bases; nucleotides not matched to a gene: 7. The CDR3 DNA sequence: TGTGCCAGCAGTTTGGGACAGGGCTATCGGCAGCCCCAGCATTTT. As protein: CASSLGQGYRQPQHF.

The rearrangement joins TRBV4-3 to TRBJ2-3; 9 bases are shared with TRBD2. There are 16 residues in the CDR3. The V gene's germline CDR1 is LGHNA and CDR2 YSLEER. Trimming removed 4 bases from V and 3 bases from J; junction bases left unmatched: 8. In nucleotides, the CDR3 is TGCGCCAGCAGCCTTGCGGGAGGGGCCTGGACAGATACGCAGTATTTT. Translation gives CASSLAGGAWTDTQYF.

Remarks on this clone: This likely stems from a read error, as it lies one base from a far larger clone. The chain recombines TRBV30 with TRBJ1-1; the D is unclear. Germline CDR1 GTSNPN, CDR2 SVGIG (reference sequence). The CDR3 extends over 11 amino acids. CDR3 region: CARSGNTEAFF. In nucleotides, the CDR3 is TGTGCCCGGAGTGGGAACACTGAAGCTTTCTTT.

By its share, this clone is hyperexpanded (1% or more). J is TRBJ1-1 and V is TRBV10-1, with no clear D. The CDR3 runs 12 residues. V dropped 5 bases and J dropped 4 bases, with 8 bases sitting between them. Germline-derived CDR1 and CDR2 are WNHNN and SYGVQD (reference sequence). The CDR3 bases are TGCGCCAGCAGTCCTGACGGCACTGAAGCTTTCTTT. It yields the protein CASSPDGTEAFF.

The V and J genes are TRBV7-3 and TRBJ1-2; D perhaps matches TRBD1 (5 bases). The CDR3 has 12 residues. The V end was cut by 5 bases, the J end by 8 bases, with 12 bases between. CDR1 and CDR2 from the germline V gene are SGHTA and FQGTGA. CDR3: CASSLLGEGYTF. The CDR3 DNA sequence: TGTGCCAGCAGCCTGTTAGGGGAAGGCTACACCTTC. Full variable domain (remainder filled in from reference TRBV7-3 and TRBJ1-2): GAGVSQTPSNKVTEKGKYVELRCDPISGHTALYWYRQSLGQGPEFLIYFQGTGAADDSGLPNDRFFAVRPEGSVSTLKIQRTERGDSAVYLCASSLLGEGYTFGSGTRLTVV.

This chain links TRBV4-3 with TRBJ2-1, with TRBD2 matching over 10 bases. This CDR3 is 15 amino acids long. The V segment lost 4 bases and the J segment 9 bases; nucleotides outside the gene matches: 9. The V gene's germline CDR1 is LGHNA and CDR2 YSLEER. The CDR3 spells CASSPSGRAVGEQFF. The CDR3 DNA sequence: TGCGCCAGCAGCCCAAGCGGGAGGGCCGTCGGTGAGCAGTTCTTC.

This CDR3 is CASNTRLAGDIYYEQYV. The CDR3 DNA follows: TGTGCCAGCAATACCCGACTAGCGGGAGATATTTACTACGAGCAGTACGTC. The genes are TRBV28 and TRBJ2-7, with 12 bases fitting TRBD2. Germline assignment: CDR1 MDHEN and CDR2 SYDVKM. The CDR3 loop spans 17 amino acids. V gave up 7 bases and J gave up 3 bases; unmatched junction bases: 13.

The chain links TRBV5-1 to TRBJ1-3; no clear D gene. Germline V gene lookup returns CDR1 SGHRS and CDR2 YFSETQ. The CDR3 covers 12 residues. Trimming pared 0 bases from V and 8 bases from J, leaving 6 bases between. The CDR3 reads CASSLAGDTIYF. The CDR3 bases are TGCGCCAGCAGCTTGGCCGGGGACACCATATATTTT.

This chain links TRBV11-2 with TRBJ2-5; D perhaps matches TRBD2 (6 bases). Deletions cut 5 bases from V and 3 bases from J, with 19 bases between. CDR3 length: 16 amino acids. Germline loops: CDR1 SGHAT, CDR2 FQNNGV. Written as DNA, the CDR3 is TGTGCCAGCAGCCCCCGCCGCGGGACGGGGGAAGAGACCCAGTACTTC. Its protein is CASSPRRGTGEETQYF.

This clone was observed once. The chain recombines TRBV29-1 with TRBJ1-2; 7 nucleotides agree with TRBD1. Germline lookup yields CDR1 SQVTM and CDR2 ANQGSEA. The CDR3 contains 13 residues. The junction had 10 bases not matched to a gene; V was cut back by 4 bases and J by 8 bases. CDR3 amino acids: CSVAEGQIDGYTF. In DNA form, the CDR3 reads TGCAGCGTTGCTGAGGGACAGATAGACGGCTACACCTTC.

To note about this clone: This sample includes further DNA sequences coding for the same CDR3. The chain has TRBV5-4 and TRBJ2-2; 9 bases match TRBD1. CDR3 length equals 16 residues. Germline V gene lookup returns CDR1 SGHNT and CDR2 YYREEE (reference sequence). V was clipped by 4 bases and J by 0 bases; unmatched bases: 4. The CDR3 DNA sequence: TGTGCCAGCAGCCGAGACAGGGGGTCGAACACCGGGGAGCTGTTTTTT. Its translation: CASSRDRGSNTGELFF. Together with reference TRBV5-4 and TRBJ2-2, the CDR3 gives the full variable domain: ETGVTQSPTHLIKTRGQQVTLRCSSQSGHNTVSWYQQALGQGPQFIFQYYREEENGRGNFPPRFSGLQFPNYSSELNVNALELDDSALYLCASSRDRGSNTGELFFGEGSRLTVL.

CDR3 amino acids: CASLTGNTEAFF. CDR3 DNA: TGTGCCAGTCTCACAGGGAACACTGAAGCTTTCTTT. This chain links TRBV19 with TRBJ1-1; tentatively, D is TRBD1 (5 bases). CDR1 LNHDA and CDR2 SQIVND come from the germline V gene (reference sequence). The CDR3 consists of 12 residues. V was cut by 8 bases and J by 1 base, with 8 bases left in between.

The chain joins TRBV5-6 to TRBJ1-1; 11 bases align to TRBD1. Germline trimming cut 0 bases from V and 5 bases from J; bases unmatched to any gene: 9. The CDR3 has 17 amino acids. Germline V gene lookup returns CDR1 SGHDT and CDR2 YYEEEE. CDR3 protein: CASSLGWAGTGGTEAFF. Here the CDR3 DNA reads TGTGCCAGCAGCTTGGGGTGGGCCGGGACAGGGGGGACTGAAGCTTTCTTT.

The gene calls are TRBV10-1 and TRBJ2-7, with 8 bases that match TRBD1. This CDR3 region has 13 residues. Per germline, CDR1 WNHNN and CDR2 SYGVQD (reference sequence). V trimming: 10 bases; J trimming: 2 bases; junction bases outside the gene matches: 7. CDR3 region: CATQKGQAYEQYF. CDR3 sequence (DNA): TGCGCCACCCAGAAGGGACAGGCCTACGAGCAGTACTTC.

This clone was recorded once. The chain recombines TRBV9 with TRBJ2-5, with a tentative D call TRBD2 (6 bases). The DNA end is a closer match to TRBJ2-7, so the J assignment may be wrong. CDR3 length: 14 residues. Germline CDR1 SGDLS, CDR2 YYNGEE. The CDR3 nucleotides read TGTGCCAGCAGCGGCGGAGGGGATGGATACGAGCAGTACTTC. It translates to CASSGGGDGYEQYF.

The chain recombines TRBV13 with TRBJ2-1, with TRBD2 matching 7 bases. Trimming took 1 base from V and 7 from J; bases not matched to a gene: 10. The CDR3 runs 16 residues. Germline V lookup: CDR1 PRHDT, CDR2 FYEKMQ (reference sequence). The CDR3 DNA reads TGTGCCAGCAGCTTAGCGGCGGGGGTCGAATATAATGAGCAGTTCTTC. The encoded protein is CASSLAAGVEYNEQFF.

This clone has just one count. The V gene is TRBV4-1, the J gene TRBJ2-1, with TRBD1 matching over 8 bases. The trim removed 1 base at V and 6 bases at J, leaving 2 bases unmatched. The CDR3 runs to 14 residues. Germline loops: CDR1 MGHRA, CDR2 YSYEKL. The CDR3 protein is CASSQVTGGNEQFF. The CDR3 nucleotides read TGCGCCAGCAGCCAAGTCACAGGGGGCAATGAGCAGTTCTTC.

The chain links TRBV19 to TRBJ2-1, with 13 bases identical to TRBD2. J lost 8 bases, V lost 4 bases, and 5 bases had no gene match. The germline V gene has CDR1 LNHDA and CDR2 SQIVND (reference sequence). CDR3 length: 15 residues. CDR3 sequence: CASSNGLAGVHEQFF. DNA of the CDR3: TGTGCCAGTAGTAACGGACTAGCGGGAGTCCATGAGCAGTTCTTC.

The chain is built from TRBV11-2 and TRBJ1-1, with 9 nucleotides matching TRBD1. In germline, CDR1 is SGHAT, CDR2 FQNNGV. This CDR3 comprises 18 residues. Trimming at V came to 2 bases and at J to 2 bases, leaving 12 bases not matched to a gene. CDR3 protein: CASSLYGTGLASNTEAFF. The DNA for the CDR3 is TGTGCCAGCAGCTTATACGGGACAGGGCTCGCTTCTAACACTGAAGCTTTCTTT.

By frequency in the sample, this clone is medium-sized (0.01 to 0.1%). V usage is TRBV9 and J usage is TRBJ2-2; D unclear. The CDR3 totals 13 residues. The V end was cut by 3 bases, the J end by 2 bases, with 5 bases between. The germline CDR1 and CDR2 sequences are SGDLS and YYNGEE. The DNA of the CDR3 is TGTGCCAGCAGCGCCAGAAACACCGGGGAGCTGTTTTTT. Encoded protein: CASSARNTGELFF. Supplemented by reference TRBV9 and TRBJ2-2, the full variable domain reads DSGVTQTPKHLITATGQRVTLRCSPRSGDLSVYWYQQSLDQGLQFLIQYYNGEERAKGNILERFSAQQFPDLHSELNLSSLELGDSALYFCASSARNTGELFFGEGSRLTVL.

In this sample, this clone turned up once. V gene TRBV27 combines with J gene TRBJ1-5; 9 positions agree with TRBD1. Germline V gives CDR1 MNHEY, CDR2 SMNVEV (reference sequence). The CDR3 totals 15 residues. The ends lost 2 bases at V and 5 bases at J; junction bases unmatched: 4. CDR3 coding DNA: TGTGCCAGCAGTTTAAAGACAGGGGGATATCAGCCCCAGCATTTT. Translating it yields CASSLKTGGYQPQHF.

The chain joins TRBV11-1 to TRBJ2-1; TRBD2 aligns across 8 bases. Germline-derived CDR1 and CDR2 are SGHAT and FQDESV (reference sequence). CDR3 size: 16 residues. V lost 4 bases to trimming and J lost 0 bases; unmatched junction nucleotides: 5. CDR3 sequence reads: CASSWVSGSSYNEQFF. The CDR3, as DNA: TGTGCCAGCAGCTGGGTGAGCGGGAGCTCCTACAATGAGCAGTTCTTC.

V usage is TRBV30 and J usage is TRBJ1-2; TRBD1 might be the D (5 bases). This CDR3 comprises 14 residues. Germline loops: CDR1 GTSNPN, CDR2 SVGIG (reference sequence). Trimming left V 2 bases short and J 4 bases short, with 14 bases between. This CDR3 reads CAWSLPGKVYGYTF. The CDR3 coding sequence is TGTGCCTGGAGTCTCCCAGGGAAGGTCTATGGCTACACCTTC. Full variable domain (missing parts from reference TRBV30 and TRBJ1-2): SQTIHQWPATLVQPVGSPLSLECTVEGTSNPNLYWYRQAAGRGLQLLFYSVGIGQISSEVPQNLSASRPQDRQFILSSKKLLLSDSGFYLCAWSLPGKVYGYTFGSGTRLTVV.

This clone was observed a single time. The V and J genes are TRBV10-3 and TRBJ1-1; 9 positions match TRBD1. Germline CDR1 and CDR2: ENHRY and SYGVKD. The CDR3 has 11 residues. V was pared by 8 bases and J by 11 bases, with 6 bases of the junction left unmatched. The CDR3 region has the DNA TGTGCCATCGGGACAGGGATATATGCTTTCTTT. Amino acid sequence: CAIGTGIYAFF.